The 7 T cell receptor beta chains in this list originate from one sample, sequenced in a study of cytomegalovirus exposure and HLA in healthy donors. Researchers ran the PCR with 60 Vbeta and 13 Jbeta primers. The repertoire was sequenced with immunoSEQ multiplex PCR; TCRdb's copy has only in-frame clones and lacks some. The sample has 100,000 to 150,000 clones; 83% are singletons. Sequencing used PBMCs. The receptors derive from a woman aged 40 to 55 in good health and CMV-seropositive.

The chain has TRBV6-1 and TRBJ1-4; D is unresolved. The CDR3 is 16 amino acids. Looked up from germline, CDR1 is MNHNS and CDR2 is SASEGT. The germline V and J ends were trimmed by 4 bases and 4 bases, with 16 bases remaining between them. For the CDR3, the DNA is TGTGCCAGCAGTGCGATAGGTTTAGGAGGTAATGAAAAACTGTTTTTT. It translates to CASSAIGLGGNEKLFF.

The chain uses TRBV19 and TRBJ2-4; 8 bases align to TRBD2. This CDR3 contains 15 residues. Germline V gives CDR1 LNHDA, CDR2 SQIVND (reference sequence). The trim removed 5 bases at V and 6 bases at J, leaving 9 bases unmatched. This chain's CDR3 is CASSPAGTRRNIQYF. Here the CDR3 DNA reads TGTGCCAGTAGTCCCGCCGGGACTAGAAGAAACATTCAGTACTTC.

The chain recombines TRBV25-1 with TRBJ2-7; TRBD2 agrees at 7 bases. V was pared by 2 bases and J by 4 bases, with 5 bases of the junction left unmatched. Germline CDR1 MGHDK, CDR2 SYGVNS. CDR3 length equals 14 residues. The CDR3 DNA sequence: TGTGCCAGCAGTGAAAGCGGGACGTTATACGAGCAGTACTTC. Its translation: CASSESGTLYEQYF.

The sample holds a few counts of this clone. The rearrangement joins TRBV7-9 to TRBJ1-2; no clear D. CDR3 size: 11 residues. Trimming took 5 bases from V and 8 from J, leaving 9 bases between them. Germline assignment: CDR1 SEHNR and CDR2 FQNEAQ (reference sequence). CDR3 DNA: TGTGCCAGCAGCCAAGGAGGGGGCTACACCTTC. Its protein product is CASSQGGGYTF.

The chain links TRBV9 to TRBJ2-3; 8 bases map to TRBD2. V gave up 4 bases and J gave up 4 bases; unmatched junction bases: 8. The CDR3 contains 15 residues. Germline V gene sequence: CDR1 SGDLS, CDR2 YYNGEE. In DNA form, the CDR3 reads TGTGCCAGCAGCAAAAGCGGGAGAGGGGCAGATACGCAGTATTTT. This sequence encodes CASSKSGRGADTQYF. Together with reference TRBV9 and TRBJ2-3, the CDR3 gives the full variable domain: DSGVTQTPKHLITATGQRVTLRCSPRSGDLSVYWYQQSLDQGLQFLIQYYNGEERAKGNILERFSAQQFPDLHSELNLSSLELGDSALYFCASSKSGRGADTQYFGPGTRLTVL.

This clone was counted between two and nine times. This chain links TRBV6-6 with TRBJ1-1; D ambiguous. Germline CDR1 reads MNHNY; CDR2 reads SVGAGI (reference sequence). The length of the CDR3 is 15 residues. Trimming pared 6 bases from V and 1 base from J, leaving 15 bases between. The DNA for the CDR3 is TGTGCCAGCAGCTCATCGGGAGGAAAGAACACTGAAGCTTTCTTT. It yields the protein CASSSSGGKNTEAFF.

This clone was observed a single time. V is TRBV29-1 and J is TRBJ2-1, with 7 positions matching TRBD2. The CDR3 loop spans 15 amino acids. Germline V gene data show CDR1 as SQVTM and CDR2 as ANQGSEA. V lost 3 bases to trimming and J lost 5 bases; unmatched junction nucleotides: 10. The CDR3: CSVEVASGLNNEQFF. The CDR3 nucleotides are TGCAGCGTTGAGGTGGCTAGCGGACTAAACAATGAGCAGTTCTTC.